A single sample gave rise to the 15 T cell receptor beta chains below, sequenced in a study of blood T cell repertoires in COVID-19 (dated by TCRdb to between 2020 and 2021). The method was the immunoSEQ multiplex PCR assay. TCRdb took this table from immuneACCESS and kept in-frame rearrangements with V and J called. Such tables lack part of the clones; where checked against another copy, unresolved V genes explain under half of the gap, and the rest is unexplained. Recorded for this sample are about 76,000 clones; roughly 91% of them occurred a single time. Clones ranked in the top ten supply roughly 30% of the sample. The sequenced sample was peripheral blood. These TCRs come from an elderly woman with active or convalescent COVID-19.

The V and J genes are TRBV29-1 and TRBJ1-1; possibly TRBD1 for D (6 bases). The V gene lost 7 bases and the J gene lost 4 bases, with 16 bases spanning the gap. Per the germline V gene, CDR1 is SQVTM and CDR2 is ANQGSEA. This CDR3 spans 13 amino acids. Here the CDR3 DNA reads TGCAGCGCCAGTTCGGGAGGGGGCACTGAAGCTTTCTTT. Its translation: CSASSGGGTEAFF.

The chain employs TRBV28 and TRBJ1-4; weak D call: TRBD1 (6 bases). The CDR3 consists of 15 residues. Trimming removed 6 bases at V and 0 bases at J, with 11 bases between. The V gene's germline CDR1 is MDHEN and CDR2 SYDVKM. The CDR3 DNA reads TGTGCCAGCAGCTTCCAGGGGACAACTAATGAAAAACTGTTTTTT. It is translated as CASSFQGTTNEKLFF.

The chain links TRBV3-1 (or the pseudogene TRBV3-2) to TRBJ2-6, with 8 bases matching TRBD2. CDR1 and CDR2 (germline): LGHDT, YNNKEL (reference sequence). CDR3 size: 18 residues. The V gene end was trimmed by 1 base and the J gene end by 0 bases; junction bases not matched to a gene: 5. The CDR3 DNA is TGTGCCAGCAGCCAAGGTGAGCGGGGGAGCTCTGGGGCCAACGTCCTGACTTTC. It encodes CASSQGERGSSGANVLTF.

This sequence joins TRBV20-1 and TRBJ1-4, with D unresolved. Germline V gives CDR1 DFQATT, CDR2 SNEGSKA (reference sequence). The CDR3 length is 11 residues. Trimming left V 6 bases short and J 6 bases short, with 8 bases between. CDR3 coding DNA: TGCAGTGCCCCCCGGGATGAAAAACTGTTTTTT. Protein sequence: CSAPRDEKLFF.

V is TRBV19 and J is TRBJ1-3, with 7 nucleotides matching TRBD1. Germline V gene data show CDR1 as LNHDA and CDR2 as SQIVND (reference sequence). The CDR3 is 14 amino acids. Losses at the gene ends were 6 bases for V and 5 bases for J; bases not matched to a gene: 7. CDR3 in amino acids: CASSDRDLRNTIYF. Written as DNA, the CDR3 is TGTGCCAGTAGCGACAGGGATCTTCGAAACACCATATATTTT.

The table lists this clone with a few counts. The chain is built from TRBV11-1 and TRBJ1-3, with D perhaps TRBD1 (6 bases). This CDR3 contains 13 residues. Germline V gives CDR1 SGHAT, CDR2 FQDESV (reference sequence). The germline V and J ends were trimmed by 5 bases and 6 bases, with 11 bases remaining between them. CDR3 residues: CASSTDSENTIYF. The CDR3 DNA reads TGTGCCAGCAGCACGGACAGCGAAAACACCATATATTTT. Supplemented by reference TRBV11-1 and TRBJ1-3, the full variable domain reads EAEVAQSPRYKITEKSQAVAFWCDPISGHATLYWYRQILGQGPELLVQFQDESVVDDSQLPKDRFSAERLKGVDSTLKIQPAELGDSAMYLCASSTDSENTIYFGEGSWLTVV.

This clone was detected a few times. Distinct nucleotide sequences in the sample also encode this CDR3. The chain is built from TRBV19 and TRBJ1-2; maybe TRBD1 (6 bases). Germline V gene data show CDR1 as LNHDA and CDR2 as SQIVND (reference sequence). Trimming pared 9 bases from V and 0 bases from J, leaving 11 bases between. This CDR3 spans 13 amino acids. The CDR3 reads CASRDTTNYGYTF. The CDR3 DNA sequence: TGTGCCAGCCGGGACACAACTAACTATGGCTACACCTTC. The complete variable domain, with remaining parts taken from reference TRBV19 and TRBJ1-2, reads DGGITQSPKYLFRKEGQNVTLSCEQNLNHDAMYWYRQDPGQGLRLIYYSQIVNDFQKGDIAEGYSVSREKKESFPLTVTSAQKNPTAFYLCASRDTTNYGYTFGSGTRLTVV.

The J gene is TRBJ1-1, the V gene TRBV19, with 10 bases aligning to TRBD1. Germline-derived CDR1 and CDR2 are LNHDA and SQIVND (reference sequence). CDR3 length: 16 residues. Trimming at V came to 10 bases and at J to 1 base, leaving 12 bases not matched to a gene. CDR3 residues: CAIRPTGGAGNTEAFF. In DNA form, the CDR3 reads TGTGCCATCCGCCCGACAGGGGGCGCAGGGAACACTGAAGCTTTCTTT.

This chain joins TRBV2 and TRBJ1-1; no definite D call. V shed 8 bases and J shed 1 base, with 17 bases lying between them. This CDR3 spans 15 amino acids. Germline V gene sequence: CDR1 SNHLY, CDR2 FYNNEI. As DNA, the CDR3 is TGTGCCAGCGTATTCGGCAGAAGACAGAACACTGAAGCTTTCTTT. Translating gives CASVFGRRQNTEAFF.

In nucleotides, the CDR3 is TGTGCCAGCCGAGCCCTAGAGGGGACCCAGTACTTC. Translated, it gives CASRALEGTQYF. The V gene is TRBV3-1 (or the pseudogene TRBV3-2), the J gene TRBJ2-5; D might be TRBD2 (5 bases). CDR1 LGHDT and CDR2 YNNKEL come from the germline V gene (reference sequence). The ends were cut back, 8 bases at V and 7 bases at J, with 14 bases in the middle. There are 12 residues in the CDR3.

J is TRBJ1-3 and V is TRBV4-3; D is perhaps TRBD1 (6 bases). The V end was cut by 2 bases, the J end by 4 bases, with 12 bases between. There are 15 residues in the CDR3. The germline gives CDR1 LGHNA, CDR2 YSLEER. CDR3 sequence: CASSQLSGDGNTIYF. CDR3 DNA: TGCGCCAGCAGCCAACTTTCAGGGGACGGAAACACCATATATTTT.

This sequence joins TRBV19 and TRBJ1-6; 8 nucleotides match TRBD1. Germline V lookup: CDR1 LNHDA, CDR2 SQIVND (reference sequence). The CDR3 sequence is 14 residues long. J gave up 9 bases and V 7 bases, and 8 bases lay outside the gene matches. CDR3: CASNSGTGISPLHF. DNA of the CDR3: TGTGCCAGTAACAGCGGGACAGGTATTTCACCCCTCCACTTT.

The rearrangement uses TRBV30 and TRBJ2-5; 13 bases are shared with TRBD2. This CDR3 contains 14 residues. Germline assignment: CDR1 GTSNPN and CDR2 SVGIG (reference sequence). After removal of 1 base from V and 9 bases from J, the junction contained 5 bases not matched to a gene. CDR3 nucleotide sequence: TGTGCCTGGAGTGGACTAGCGGGGGGCCAGGCCCAGTACTTC. Protein: CAWSGLAGGQAQYF.

V usage is TRBV30 and J usage is TRBJ1-4; possible D gene TRBD1, 5 bases. Trimming cost V 3 bases and J 3 bases, with 14 bases left between them. There are 15 residues in the CDR3. Per germline, CDR1 GTSNPN and CDR2 SVGIG (reference sequence). CDR3 nucleotides: TGTGCCTGGAGGCAGGGTATTGGGGCTAATGAAAAACTGTTTTTT. This gives the protein CAWRQGIGANEKLFF.

With regard to this clone: Other DNA sequences of this sample code for an identical CDR3. V usage is TRBV6-2 or TRBV6-3 and J usage is TRBJ2-1, with TRBD2 identical over 10 bases. Per germline, CDR1 MNHEY and CDR2 SVGEGT. Unmatched junction bases numbered 2, after V lost 5 bases and J lost 4 bases. This CDR3 contains 14 residues. The CDR3 DNA reads TGTGCCAGCAGTCTAGCGGGGGTTTACAATGAGCAGTTCTTC. It codes for CASSLAGVYNEQFF.